This TCR beta chain was identified in a study of tumor-infiltrating lymphocytes in primary liver carcinoma. Whole-study results and caveats: Whereas tumor region pairs overlapped more, tumor-adjacent and tumor-blood pairs overlapped less. Representation across all five tumor regions was limited to only about 7.5-25% of top clones.

The V end was cut by 1 base, the J end by 2 bases, with 13 bases between. Germline V gene sequence: CDR1 MDHEN, CDR2 SYDVKM. There are 16 residues in the CDR3. cDNA specific to TCR beta was made from around 530 ng of total RNA, with a constant-region primer employed for priming. Modified slightly, ARM-PCR produced TCR beta libraries over three nested multiplex PCR rounds. Amplification in the first two PCR rounds was performed using TRBV1-TRBV30 forward primers and a C-beta reverse primer for 9 to 11 cycles each. TCRdb independently ran MiXCR on the multiplex PCR reads; one entry per CDR3 protein. This table holds 30,000 to 40,000 distinct CDR3 sequences, under 75% found once. Bulk tissue was left unsorted, and RNA and DNA were co-extracted from 20-30 mg of it. Samples came from superior, inferior, lateral poles and tumor centre. Notes on this clonotype: What it binds is not known.

The material sequenced was liver tumor tissue from sampling region 4. As for subset: tumor region T4, right-lateral pole. The gene calls are TRBV28 and TRBJ2-3; D is unclear. The TCR was taken from a man aged 35 to 55 with primary liver carcinoma and hepatitis B virus infection. CDR3 residues: CASSLSSSCYTDTQYF. The CDR3 DNA reads as TGTGCCAGCAGTTTATCGAGTAGCTGCTACACAGATACGCAGTATTTT.